This is a list of T cell receptor beta chains from one sample in a study of blood T cell repertoires in COVID-19. Clones were sequenced by immunoSEQ multiplex PCR, and TCRdb holds only the in-frame ones, with some missing. The table lists approximately 200,000 clones, roughly 76% of them singletons, with roughly 5% in the top ten. The sequenced sample was peripheral blood. All receptors derive from a human donor in a cohort sampled during active COVID-19. Both conserved end residues are part of each CDR3. D genes are given only for firm matches. Only some rows state a clone size, as once, few, many or a class for expanded clones.

>.|TRBD1|TRBJ1-5|TRBV2
CASRDRGNTYSNQPQHF
TGTGCCAGCAGGGACAGGGGAAATACCTATAGCAATCAGCCCCAGCATTTT
>.|.|TRBJ2-7|TRBV6-1
CASSETGEGEQYF
TGTGCCAGCAGTGAGACAGGGGAGGGGGAGCAGTACTTC
>.|.|TRBJ1-1|TRBV30
CAWMYYGGNTEAFF
TGTGCCTGGATGTACTACGGGGGGAACACTGAAGCTTTCTTT
>.|.|TRBJ1-6|TRBV6-4
CASRDSTGLNSPLHF
TGTGCCAGCAGGGATTCAACAGGGCTCAATTCACCCCTCCACTTT
>.|.|TRBJ1-1|TRBV7-8
CASSLARGRVTEAFF
TGTGCCAGCAGCTTAGCGCGGGGGAGGGTCACTGAAGCTTTCTTT
>.|.|TRBJ1-2|TRBV5-1
CASSLVLQQASGYTF
TGCGCCAGCAGCTTGGTTTTGCAACAGGCATCCGGCTACACCTTC
>.|.|TRBJ2-1|TRBV27
CASSTGLLMDNEQFF
TGTGCCAGCAGTACGGGACTCCTAATGGACAATGAGCAGTTCTTC
>.|TRBD2|TRBJ2-7|TRBV5-4
CASSPGGLAGTYEQYF
TGTGCCAGCAGCCCCGGCGGACTAGCGGGGACCTACGAGCAGTACTTC
>.|.|TRBJ2-7|TRBV15
CATSRDQGGLGEQYF
TGTGCCACCAGCAGAGATCAGGGTGGGCTGGGAGAGCAGTACTTC
>.|.|TRBJ1-2|TRBV11-2
CASSKERTVAHF
TGTGCCAGCAGCAAGGAAAGGACAGTCGCACACTTC
>.|.|TRBJ1-4|TRBV4-3
CASSQDRGAYEKLFF
TGCGCCAGCAGCCAAGATCGGGGGGCTTATGAAAAACTGTTTTTT
>.|.|TRBJ2-2|TRBV11-3
CASSLVQNKATGELFF
TGTGCCAGCAGCTTAGTACAAAATAAAGCGACCGGGGAGCTGTTTTTT
>.|.|TRBJ2-7|TRBV29-1
CSVGQREQYF
TGCAGCGTGGGACAACGGGAGCAGTACTTC
>.|TRBD1|TRBJ2-5|TRBV4-3
CASSQGTGAETQYF
TGCGCCAGCAGCCAAGGGACAGGCGCAGAGACCCAGTACTTC
>.|.|TRBJ2-7|TRBV5-3
CARSLDRAYEQYF
TGTGCCAGAAGCTTGGACAGAGCCTACGAGCAGTACTTC
>.|TRBD1|TRBJ2-7|TRBV28
CASSIQGLSYEQYF
TGTGCCAGCAGTATACAGGGGTTAAGTTACGAGCAGTACTTC
>.|.|TRBJ2-5|TRBV12-3/TRBV12-4
CASSSGIRETQYF
TGTGCCAGCAGTTCAGGGATTCGGGAGACCCAGTACTTC
>once|TRBD1|TRBJ2-1|TRBV5-4
CASSPPGDRSNNEQFF
TGTGCCAGCAGCCCGCCCGGGGACAGGAGTAACAATGAGCAGTTCTTC
>.|.|TRBJ1-5|TRBV27
CASSSGRGGNQPQHF
TGTGCCAGCAGTTCGGGCAGGGGAGGCAATCAGCCCCAGCATTTT
>.|.|TRBJ2-5|TRBV15
CATSRVGETQYF
TGTGCCACCAGCAGGGTCGGTGAGACCCAGTACTTC
>.|TRBD2|TRBJ2-3|TRBV7-3
CASSQLAGGPDTQYF
TGTGCCAGCAGCCAACTAGCGGGAGGCCCAGATACGCAGTATTTT
>.|TRBD1|TRBJ2-5|TRBV29-1
CSVYRGPETQYF
TGCAGCGTTTACAGGGGACCCGAGACCCAGTACTTC
>.|.|TRBJ1-5|TRBV27
CASGWRRNQPQHF
TGTGCCAGCGGCTGGCGGCGCAATCAGCCCCAGCATTTT
>.|.|TRBJ1-5|TRBV29-1
CSVVGGGNQPQHF
TGCAGCGTTGTGGGAGGGGGCAATCAGCCCCAGCATTTT
>.|.|TRBJ1-6|TRBV9
CASSVAQESPLHF
TGTGCCAGCAGCGTAGCTCAAGAGTCACCCCTCCACTTT
>.|TRBD1|TRBJ1-3|TRBV7-8
CASSFSTGVGNTIYF
TGTGCCAGCAGCTTCTCGACAGGGGTTGGAAACACCATATATTTT
>.|TRBD2|TRBJ2-1|TRBV19
CASSSERDSYNEQFF
TGTGCCAGTAGTTCGGAGCGGGACTCCTACAATGAGCAGTTCTTC
>.|.|TRBJ1-4|TRBV4-1
CASSPPGVATNEKLFF
TGCGCCAGCAGCCCGCCCGGAGTTGCAACTAATGAAAAACTGTTTTTT
>.|.|TRBJ1-2|TRBV7-2
CASRGYPGLEGYGYTF
TGTGCCAGCAGGGGCTATCCGGGCCTTGAGGGCTATGGCTACACCTTC
>.|.|TRBJ1-2|TRBV13
CASSWSGTTNYGYTF
TGTGCCAGCAGCTGGTCCGGGACAACTAACTATGGCTACACCTTC
>.|TRBD1|TRBJ1-6|TRBV7-2
CASSRDSNSPLHF
TGTGCCAGCAGCCGGGACAGTAATTCACCCCTCCACTTT
>once|TRBD2|TRBJ2-7|TRBV2
CASSGTSGSYEQYF
TGTGCCAGCAGTGGGACTAGCGGCTCCTACGAGCAGTACTTC
>.|TRBD2|TRBJ2-2|TRBV24-1
CATSDLHGGGANTGELFF
TGTGCCACCAGTGATTTACACGGGGGGGGCGCGAACACCGGGGAGCTGTTTTTT